The 20 T cell receptor beta chains given below trace back to one sample, sequenced in a study of CD8+ T cells in alopecia areata. Following extraction, RNA underwent reverse transcription to cDNA, which served as the sequencing template. Assay used: immunoSEQ multiplex PCR; TCRdb lists only in-frame clones, some missing. Of around 210,000 clones in the sample, 56% were seen once. The sequenced sample consisted of CD8+ T cells sorted from blood. These receptors were taken from a human donor in good health.

V and J are TRBV7-9 and TRBJ2-3; no clear D. Deletions cut 6 bases from V and 6 bases from J, with 7 bases between. The CDR3 totals 11 residues. The germline V gene has CDR1 SEHNR and CDR2 FQNEAQ (reference sequence). DNA for the CDR3: TGTGCCAGCAGACGAGCGGATACGCAGTATTTT. Its protein product is CASRRADTQYF.

This clone was observed a handful of times. This chain joins TRBV2 and TRBJ2-1; D may match TRBD1 or TRBD2 (5 bases each). The CDR3 is 14 residues long. CDR1 and CDR2 (germline): SNHLY, FYNNEI. The V and J ends lost 6 bases and 0 bases respectively, with 9 bases between them. DNA of the CDR3: TGTGCCAGCAGCGGGGACCACTCCTACAATGAGCAGTTCTTC. It translates to CASSGDHSYNEQFF.

This clone was picked up a small number of times. The CDR3 sequence: CASSESPLPGDNQPQHF. CDR3 DNA sequence: TGCGCCAGCAGTGAGTCGCCCTTGCCAGGGGACAATCAGCCCCAGCATTTT. The chain joins TRBV10-2 to TRBJ1-5, with D possibly TRBD1 on 6 matching bases. V gave up 0 bases and J gave up 3 bases, with 15 bases separating them. This CDR3 has 17 amino acids. CDR1 is WSHSY, CDR2 SAAADI, per germline.

A single count supports this clone. The chain carries TRBV7-9 and TRBJ1-1, with TRBD1 matching 9 bases. Trimming removed 5 bases from V and 6 bases from J; junction bases left unmatched: 10. This CDR3 contains 15 residues. CDR1 SEHNR and CDR2 FQNEAQ come from the germline V gene (reference sequence). The chain's CDR3 is CASSGPGQGLPEAFF. The DNA for the CDR3 is TGTGCCAGCAGCGGCCCCGGACAGGGGCTCCCTGAAGCTTTCTTT.

The V call is TRBV7-9, the J call TRBJ1-2, with 7 bases identical to TRBD1. Germline values: CDR1 SEHNR, CDR2 FQNEAQ (reference sequence). CDR3 length equals 16 residues. Trimming took 4 bases from V and 3 from J; bases not matched to a gene: 11. DNA of the CDR3: TGTGCCAGCAGCTCCACATTTATAGACAGGGACTATGGCTACACCTTC. The encoded protein is CASSSTFIDRDYGYTF.

The chain links TRBV23-1 to TRBJ1-1; D ambiguous. TRBV23-1 is given ORF status, its function remaining uncertain. CDR3 length equals 16 residues. V lost 3 bases and J 0 bases, leaving 14 bases between the germline ends. CDR3 bases: TGCGCCAGCAGTCACCCCCTTGGAATCCTGAACACTGAAGCTTTCTTT. Its translation is CASSHPLGILNTEAFF.

Only a few counts were recorded for this clone. V and J are TRBV11-2 and TRBJ2-1, with TRBD2 matching 15 bases. The CDR3 runs 16 residues. Germline CDR1 is SGHAT and CDR2 is FQNNGV. V trimming: 5 bases; J trimming: 7 bases; junction bases outside the gene matches: 6. This CDR3 is CASSRRTSGGVNEQFF. DNA of the CDR3: TGTGCCAGCAGCCGCCGGACTAGCGGGGGGGTGAATGAGCAGTTCTTC.

The chain carries TRBV7-2 and TRBJ1-6; TRBD1 agrees at 7 bases. The CDR3 is 15 amino acids. Losses at the gene ends were 11 bases for V and 5 bases for J; bases not matched to a gene: 12. CDR1 SGHTA and CDR2 FQGNSA come from the germline V gene. In DNA, the CDR3 is TGTGCCTCATATTGGGGGGACAGTAATAATTCACCCCTCCACTTT. It codes for CASYWGDSNNSPLHF. The variable domain in full, completed from reference TRBV7-2 and TRBJ1-6, reads GAGVSQSPSNKVTEKGKDVELRCDPISGHTALYWYRQSLGQGLEFLIYFQGNSAPDKSGLPSDRFSAERTGGSVSTLTIQRTQQEDSAVYLCASYWGDSNNSPLHFGNGTRLTVT.

This sequence joins TRBV30 and TRBJ1-2; no definite D call. The V gene's germline CDR1 is GTSNPN and CDR2 SVGIG (reference sequence). CDR3 length equals 12 residues. V lost 0 bases, J lost 4 bases, and 6 bases lay in between. CDR3 amino acids: CAWSVPGYGYTF. CDR3 nucleotide sequence: TGTGCCTGGAGTGTACCCGGCTATGGCTACACCTTC.

For this clone: Other nucleotide sequences from this sample produce the same CDR3. The chain couples TRBV4-1 to TRBJ1-2; 7 positions agree with TRBD1. This CDR3 has 13 residues. V gave up 8 bases and J gave up 2 bases; unmatched junction bases: 5. CDR1 is MGHRA and CDR2 is YSYEKL in the germline V gene. CDR3 sequence (DNA): TGCGCCAGCTCCCAGACAGGGAACTATGGCTACACCTTC. Amino acids: CASSQTGNYGYTF.

There are a few counts of this clone. The chain joins TRBV7-9 to TRBJ2-3, with D perhaps TRBD1 or TRBD2 (5 bases each). V lost 1 base and J 5 bases, leaving 16 bases between the germline ends. Germline-derived CDR1 and CDR2 are SEHNR and FQNEAQ (reference sequence). The CDR3 spans 16 residues. CDR3 in DNA: TGTGCCAGCAGCTTAGGGGGACGGCCTGCAGGAGATACGCAGTATTTT. The encoded protein is CASSLGGRPAGDTQYF. The complete variable domain, with remaining parts taken from reference TRBV7-9 and TRBJ2-3, reads DTGVSQNPRHKITKRGQNVTFRCDPISEHNRLYWYRQTLGQGPEFLTYFQNEAQLEKSRLLSDRFSAERPKGSFSTLEIQRTEQGDSAMYLCASSLGGRPAGDTQYFGPGTRLTVL.

The chain uses TRBV4-2 and TRBJ1-1, with D perhaps TRBD1 (5 bases). Germline values: CDR1 LGHNA, CDR2 YNFKEQ. The CDR3 length is 17 residues. The V gene lost 0 bases and the J gene lost 0 bases, with 14 bases spanning the gap. The chain's CDR3 is CASSQDLSGTVNTEAFF. The CDR3 DNA reads as TGTGCCAGCAGCCAAGATCTAAGCGGGACGGTGAACACTGAAGCTTTCTTT.

V and J are TRBV30 and TRBJ2-1; perhaps D is TRBD1 or TRBD2 (5 bases each). V lost 0 bases to trimming and J lost 10 bases, with 10 bases between them. Germline V lookup: CDR1 GTSNPN, CDR2 SVGIG (reference sequence). The CDR3 has 12 residues. This CDR3 reads CAWSVNRDEQFF. The CDR3 DNA is TGTGCCTGGAGTGTAAACCGGGACGAGCAGTTCTTC.

V gene TRBV14 combines with J gene TRBJ1-1; 8 bases match TRBD1. This CDR3 region has 15 residues. V was pared by 2 bases and J by 4 bases, with 6 bases of the junction left unmatched. Looked up from germline, CDR1 is SGHDN and CDR2 is FVKESK. CDR3 in DNA: TGTGCCAGCAGCCAAATTGGGACAGGAATCACTGAAGCTTTCTTT. Its protein is CASSQIGTGITEAFF.

V gene TRBV5-1 combines with J gene TRBJ2-3; D might be TRBD1 (6 bases). This CDR3 spans 11 amino acids. From germline, CDR1 is SGHRS and CDR2 YFSETQ. Trimming shortened V by 3 bases and J by 9 bases, and 8 bases separated the two germline ends. The CDR3 spells CASSYQGTQYF. In nucleotides, the CDR3 is TGCGCCAGCAGCTATCAGGGGACGCAGTATTTT.

This chain connects TRBV29-1 to TRBJ2-5; D is unclear. Trimming left V 7 bases short and J 1 base short, with 13 bases between. Germline CDR1 and CDR2: SQVTM and ANQGSEA. The CDR3 is 13 residues long. Here the CDR3 reads CSGTPYFQETQYF. The CDR3 bases are TGCAGCGGGACGCCGTACTTCCAAGAGACCCAGTACTTC. The whole variable domain, remainder taken from reference TRBV29-1 and TRBJ2-5, is SAVISQKPSRDICQRGTSLTIQCQVDSQVTMMFWYRQQPGQSLTLIATANQGSEATYESGFVIDKFPISRPNLTFSTLTVSNMSPEDSSIYLCSGTPYFQETQYFGPGTRLLVL.

The V call is TRBV6-5, the J call TRBJ1-2, with D hard to call. The ends were cut back, 6 bases at V and 0 bases at J, with 11 bases in the middle. The CDR3 length is 14 residues. Per the germline V gene, CDR1 is MNHEY and CDR2 is SVGAGI. This chain's CDR3 is CASSTGISNYGYTF. DNA of the CDR3: TGTGCCAGCAGCACCGGGATCTCTAACTATGGCTACACCTTC.

This chain links TRBV27 with TRBJ1-2; 7 nucleotides line up with TRBD1. V lost 4 bases and J lost 5; bases outside the gene matches: 10. The V gene's germline CDR1 is MNHEY and CDR2 SMNVEV (reference sequence). There are 15 residues in the CDR3. CDR3 loop: CASSSTGQGVYGYTF. The CDR3 bases are TGTGCCAGCAGTTCCACGGGGCAGGGGGTTTATGGCTACACCTTC.

This clone was seen more than once but under ten times. The chain joins TRBV19 to TRBJ2-2; TRBD1 matches at 9 bases. This CDR3 is built from 15 residues. Germline CDR1 and CDR2: LNHDA and SQIVND (reference sequence). V lost 10 bases and J lost 4; bases outside the gene matches: 10. The CDR3 coding sequence is TGTGCCACCATATCGTTGGACAGGGGCACCGGGGAGCTGTTTTTT. Protein sequence: CATISLDRGTGELFF.

This chain connects TRBV5-1 to TRBJ1-1; D possibly corresponds to TRBD1 (5 bases). This CDR3 contains 13 residues. The V end lost 1 base, the J end lost 4 bases, and 8 bases lay between the germline ends. From germline, CDR1 is SGHRS and CDR2 YFSETQ. CDR3 protein: CASSLSGTTEAFF. Here the CDR3 DNA reads TGCGCCAGCAGCTTGTCGGGGACCACTGAAGCTTTCTTT.